This T cell receptor (beta chain) was recovered during a study of CD8 T cells in Susac syndrome. Germline V CDR1 and CDR2: PRHDT, FYEKMQ (reference sequence). Trimming shortened V by 0 bases and J by 4 bases, and 12 bases separated the two germline ends. The CDR3 has 15 amino acids. Stable or active relapsing-remitting multiple sclerosis, untreated and meeting revised McDonald criteria, defined the controls. TEMRA cells were FACS-enriched, and CD8+ and CD4+ T cells were isolated negatively. When the RNA was reverse transcribed, random hexamers were used with an input of roughly 0.5 to 1 ug. TCRdb analysed the immunoSEQ multiplex PCR reads with MiXCR anew, one entry per CDR3 protein. The repertoire holds 250,000 to 300,000 distinct CDR3 sequences, 75% to 90% seen once, with around 0.18% in the top ten.

The sequencing sample was made of CD8+ T cells from PBMCs. The origin of this receptor is a human donor with multiple sclerosis. This chain uses TRBV13 with TRBJ1-2; D gene ambiguous. CDR3: CASSLGPGSGYGYTF. In DNA form, the CDR3 reads TGTGCCAGCAGCTTAGGGCCTGGGTCCGGCTATGGCTACACCTTC.